These 21 T cell receptor beta chains originate from one sample sequenced in a study of Graves' ophthalmopathy and Graves' hyperthyroidism listed by TCRdb under 2018. The instrument was an Illumina HiSeq 2000. For repertoire sequencing, TCR beta CDR3 regions were amplified from RNA transcripts. HTBI primers and the Qiagen OneStep RT-PCR kit were used in a first-round RT-PCR, which was followed by a second-round multiplex PCR, size selection and purification. TCRdb trimmed the raw reads at Q25, called clones with MiXCR and kept productive beta chains. Each entry merges the rows of one CDR3 protein and shows their most common DNA and genes. The sample contains a few hundred thousand distinct CDR3 sequences, less than 20% of them found a single time. About 7.3% of the sample is taken by the ten largest. Sequenced sample: peripheral blood. Every receptor here comes from a woman younger than 35 with stable Graves' hyperthyroidism. Donor details come from another sample of the same person, matched by shared clones.

The sample holds many counts of this clonotype. The chain joins TRBV11-2 to TRBJ2-7; possible D gene TRBD2, 5 bases. The CDR3 is made up of 15 amino acids. V lost 5 bases and J 1 base, leaving 15 bases between the germline ends. Germline V gene lookup returns CDR1 SGHAT and CDR2 FQNNGV. CDR3 DNA: TGTGCCAGCAGCCCCCTGAGGGAAGGATCCTACGAGCAGTACTTC. This gives the protein CASSPLREGSYEQYF.

This clonotype was picked up many times. One end of the junction does not line up with germline, which may come from a read error. V is TRBV2 and J is TRBJ2-5; no reliable D call. Germline V gives CDR1 SNHLY, CDR2 FYNNEI. This CDR3 has 11 amino acids. The CDR3 spells CASSAQIQEAF. CDR3 coding DNA: TGTGCCAGCAGTGCGCAGATACAAGAGGCATTC.

The rearrangement uses TRBV18 and TRBJ1-4; 7 bases agree with TRBD1. This CDR3 contains 13 residues. The germline CDR1 and CDR2 sequences are KGHSH and LQKENI. With V trimmed by 6 bases and J by 8 bases, 6 bases remained unmatched. The DNA of the CDR3 is TGTGCCAGCTCGCAACAGGGGTTCGAAAAACTGTTTTTT. This encodes CASSQQGFEKLFF.

The rearrangement joins TRBV18 to TRBJ1-2, with 9 bases identical to TRBD1. V lost 3 bases to trimming and J lost 7 bases; unmatched junction nucleotides: 6. This CDR3 comprises 14 residues. Germline CDR1 and CDR2: KGHSH and LQKENI. CDR3 protein: CASSPNRGQGGYTF. CDR3 DNA: TGTGCCAGCTCACCGAACAGGGGGCAAGGTGGCTACACCTTC.

This clonotype was seen at least ten times. The rearrangement joins TRBV7-2 to TRBJ2-5; 9 bases agree with TRBD2. The CDR3 loop spans 15 amino acids. Germline values: CDR1 SGHTA, CDR2 FQGNSA. The ends lost 5 bases at V and 4 bases at J; junction bases unmatched: 8. The CDR3 loop reads CASSPSGARIETQYF. In DNA form, the CDR3 reads TGTGCCAGCAGCCCTAGCGGGGCGCGTATAGAGACCCAGTACTTC.

There are many counts of this clonotype. This chain joins TRBV7-3 and TRBJ1-1; D is possibly TRBD1 (6 bases). Germline CDR1 and CDR2: SGHTA and FQGTGA. CDR3 length equals 15 residues. The V gene lost 5 bases and the J gene lost 6 bases, with 19 bases spanning the gap. CDR3 DNA: TGTGCCAGCAGCCTATCCGGATCAGGGGCCTCTGAAGCTTTCTTT. Translated, it gives CASSLSGSGASEAFF. Together with reference TRBV7-3 and TRBJ1-1, the CDR3 gives the full variable domain: GAGVSQTPSNKVTEKGKYVELRCDPISGHTALYWYRQSLGQGPEFLIYFQGTGAADDSGLPNDRFFAVRPEGSVSTLKIQRTERGDSAVYLCASSLSGSGASEAFFGQGTRLTVV.

This clonotype has at least ten counts. The chain employs TRBV7-3 and TRBJ2-2; D is unresolved. The V and J ends lost 1 base and 2 bases respectively, with 5 bases between them. CDR3 length equals 14 residues. CDR1 and CDR2 from the germline V gene are SGHTA and FQGTGA. The chain's CDR3 is CASSLSSNTGELFF. For the CDR3, the DNA is TGTGCCAGCAGCTTAAGCTCAAACACCGGGGAGCTGTTTTTT.

This clonotype was seen repeatedly, ten times or more. V usage is TRBV27 and J usage is TRBJ1-5; D not resolved. Germline CDR1 MNHEY, CDR2 SMNVEV (reference sequence). Trimming pared 5 bases from V and 3 bases from J, leaving 20 bases between. This CDR3 is 17 amino acids long. CDR3 amino acids: CASSRERRFGSNQPQHF. In DNA form, the CDR3 reads TGTGCCAGCAGTCGCGAGAGACGATTTGGTTCCAATCAGCCCCAGCATTTT.

This clonotype was observed at least ten times. This chain uses TRBV6-2 or TRBV6-3 with TRBJ2-6, with 10 nucleotides matching TRBD1. Germline trimming cut 5 bases from V and 2 bases from J; bases unmatched to any gene: 12. The CDR3 runs to 19 residues. Germline CDR1 is MNHEY and CDR2 is SVGEGT. The chain's CDR3 is CASSTTSGQGKAGANVLTF. The DNA for the CDR3 is TGTGCCAGCAGTACTACCTCGGGACAGGGGAAAGCTGGGGCCAACGTCCTGACTTTC.

This clonotype was observed at least ten times. The chain couples TRBV6-2 or TRBV6-3 to TRBJ2-7, with D uncertain. Germline V gene lookup returns CDR1 MNHEY and CDR2 SVGEGT. The CDR3 length is 16 residues. Trimming stripped 6 bases from V and 2 bases from J, with 20 bases between. As DNA, the CDR3 is TGTGCCAGCAGAGAGCTGATCCCACCGACCCCCTACGAGCAGTACTTC. Protein product: CASRELIPPTPYEQYF.

Ten or more counts support this clonotype. The V gene is TRBV3-1, the J gene TRBJ2-5, with a weak D call TRBD2 (5 bases). Germline lookup yields CDR1 LGHDT and CDR2 YNNKEL (reference sequence). The CDR3 sequence is 15 residues long. Trimming removed 1 base from V and 4 bases from J, with 13 bases in between. The CDR3 protein is CASSQGFSGGETQYF. The CDR3 DNA follows: TGTGCCAGCAGCCAAGGGTTCAGCGGAGGAGAGACCCAGTACTTC.

This clonotype was counted ten times or more. The chain uses TRBV25-1 and TRBJ1-2; D not certain. The V and J ends lost 8 bases and 2 bases respectively, with 12 bases between them. Germline V gene lookup returns CDR1 MGHDK and CDR2 SYGVNS. CDR3 length: 13 residues. The DNA for the CDR3 is TGTGCCAGCTTCGGCCAGAGCAACTATGGCTACACCTTC. Amino acid sequence: CASFGQSNYGYTF.

This clonotype appeared many times. V and J are TRBV7-2 and TRBJ2-7, with 7 bases fitting TRBD1. V gave up 5 bases and J gave up 1 base; unmatched junction bases: 5. In germline, CDR1 is SGHTA, CDR2 FQGNSA. This CDR3 has 14 residues. CDR3 bases: TGTGCCAGCAGCGCAGAGGGGGCATCCTACGAGCAGTACTTC. It yields the protein CASSAEGASYEQYF. Supplemented by reference TRBV7-2 and TRBJ2-7, the full variable domain reads GAGVSQSPSNKVTEKGKDVELRCDPISGHTALYWYRQSLGQGLEFLIYFQGNSAPDKSGLPSDRFSAERTGGSVSTLTIQRTQQEDSAVYLCASSAEGASYEQYFGPGTRLTVT.

This clonotype was seen many times. The chain has TRBV7-8 and TRBJ1-5, with a weak D call TRBD1 (6 bases). V lost 1 base to trimming and J lost 2 bases, with 9 bases between them. Germline-derived CDR1 and CDR2 are SGHVS and FQNEAQ. This CDR3 spans 15 amino acids. The CDR3 spells CASSLDSGGNQPQHF. In DNA form, the CDR3 reads TGTGCCAGCAGCTTAGACTCAGGGGGCAATCAGCCCCAGCATTTT.

V usage is TRBV12-3 or TRBV12-4 and J usage is TRBJ2-5; 9 bases map to TRBD1. The CDR3 extends over 14 amino acids. V trimming: 5 bases; J trimming: 2 bases; junction bases outside the gene matches: 3. DNA for the CDR3: TGTGCCAGCAGTACCGGGACAGGGCAAGAGACCCAGTACTTC. It encodes CASSTGTGQETQYF.

Many counts were recorded for this clonotype. V is TRBV4-1 and J is TRBJ2-4; maybe TRBD2 (6 bases). Trimming took 5 bases from V and 1 from J, leaving 12 bases between them. Germline CDR1 is MGHRA and CDR2 is YSYEKL. This CDR3 is 15 amino acids long. The CDR3 sequence is CASSVVREAKNIQYF. The CDR3 nucleotides are TGCGCCAGCAGCGTTGTCCGGGAGGCCAAAAACATTCAGTACTTC.

The V call is TRBV6-2 or TRBV6-3, the J call TRBJ1-2, with TRBD1 matching 9 bases. From germline, CDR1 is MNHEY and CDR2 SVGEGT. The V gene end was trimmed by 4 bases and the J gene end by 7 bases; junction bases not matched to a gene: 10. The CDR3 has 15 amino acids. For the CDR3, the DNA is TGTGCCAGCAGTTCAGAACGGACAGGGGCTCGTGGCTACACCTTC. Translating gives CASSSERTGARGYTF.

This clonotype came up a few times. V gene TRBV11-3 combines with J gene TRBJ1-6; D perhaps matches TRBD1 (6 bases). CDR1 and CDR2 from the germline V gene are SGHNT and YENEEA. The CDR3 is made up of 16 amino acids. Trimming shortened V by 4 bases and J by 0 bases, and 10 bases separated the two germline ends. The CDR3 spells CASSSDSLSYNSPLHF. In DNA, the CDR3 is TGTGCCAGCAGCTCGGACAGTCTCTCCTATAATTCACCCCTCCACTTT.

Many counts were recorded for this clonotype. This chain joins TRBV9 and TRBJ1-2, with TRBD1 as a possible D gene (5 bases). Looked up from germline, CDR1 is SGDLS and CDR2 is YYNGEE. The CDR3 has 14 amino acids. V shed 7 bases and J shed 4 bases, with 17 bases lying between them. The CDR3 DNA reads as TGTGCCAGCCATAAACCGGGTGGGGGCTATGGCTACACCTTC. Translated, it gives CASHKPGGGYGYTF.

This clonotype was seen ten or more times. The CDR3: CASRTGGTGLTVNYGYTF. As DNA, the CDR3 is TGTGCCAGTAGGACCGGTGGGACAGGACTAACTGTTAACTATGGCTACACCTTC. The V call is TRBV19, the J call TRBJ1-2; 8 positions match TRBD1. Germline loops: CDR1 LNHDA, CDR2 SQIVND (reference sequence). This CDR3 is built from 18 residues. V was pared by 6 bases and J by 1 base, with 16 bases of the junction left unmatched.

The gene calls are TRBV11-1 and TRBJ1-2; D ambiguous. The ends were cut back, 5 bases at V and 2 bases at J, with 18 bases in the middle. Germline lookup yields CDR1 SGHAT and CDR2 FQDESV (reference sequence). The CDR3 totals 16 residues. In DNA form, the CDR3 reads TGTGCCAGCAGCGAGAGGACCAAAGGGAAGAACTATGGCTACACCTTC. The encoded protein is CASSERTKGKNYGYTF.